Presented here are 26 T cell receptor beta chains from one specimen sequenced in a study of T cell repertoires in cytomegalovirus infection. TCRdb redid the calling of the reads with MiXCR, one entry per CDR3 protein. The sample includes approximately 600,000 distinct CDR3 sequences, 40% seen only once; the top ten take around 48%. No antigens are known for them. Sequenced here: cultured PBMCs, sampled from culture after CMV antigen stimulation. The source of these receptors is a human donor in good health (CMV status not recorded). Some clones in this sample may be carry-over from other donors' samples.

This clonotype was counted many times. This chain links TRBV6-1 with TRBJ2-7; 7 nucleotides align to TRBD1. V dropped 4 bases and J dropped 5; count of bases not matched to a gene: 5. Germline CDR1 reads MNHNS; CDR2 reads SASEGT. This CDR3 region has 13 residues. DNA for the CDR3: TGTGCCAGCAGTGTTGACAGGGCCAACGAGCAGTACTTC. As protein: CASSVDRANEQYF.

This clonotype was detected only a few times. The chain couples TRBV29-1 to TRBJ2-5; no clear D. V lost 3 bases and J lost 3, with 11 bases in between. Germline V gene data show CDR1 as SQVTM and CDR2 as ANQGSEA. This CDR3 has 13 amino acids. DNA of the CDR3: TGCAGCGTTGAGGCGCTCCCCGAAGAGACCCAGTACTTC. Its protein is CSVEALPEETQYF.

The chain combines TRBV7-9 with TRBJ2-1; 7 bases map to TRBD2. Germline lookup yields CDR1 SEHNR and CDR2 FQNEAQ (reference sequence). This CDR3 is built from 16 residues. With V trimmed by 6 bases and J by 0 bases, 8 bases remained unmatched. In DNA form, the CDR3 reads TGTGCCAGCAGTCGTCCTCGGGGGGACTCCTACAATGAGCAGTTCTTC. Its translation is CASSRPRGDSYNEQFF.

The V and J genes are TRBV30 and TRBJ2-7; either TRBD1 or TRBD2 may fit D (5 bases each). The CDR3 is 13 amino acids. The germline gives CDR1 GTSNPN, CDR2 SVGIG (reference sequence). V lost 1 base to trimming and J lost 4 bases, with 11 bases between them. The CDR3 loop reads CAWSGQGRYEQYF. Here the CDR3 DNA reads TGTGCCTGGAGTGGGCAGGGACGATACGAGCAGTACTTC.

This chain uses TRBV12-5 with TRBJ2-5; D possibly corresponds to TRBD1 (6 bases). CDR3 length equals 15 residues. Germline CDR1 and CDR2: LGHNT and FRNRAP. V dropped 2 bases and J dropped 0 bases, with 10 bases sitting between them. CDR3 amino acids: CASGLYTGYQETQYF. CDR3 bases: TGTGCTAGTGGTTTGTATACAGGGTACCAAGAGACCCAGTACTTC.

This clonotype was observed a few times. The genes are TRBV12-3 or TRBV12-4 and TRBJ1-1, with a weak D call TRBD1 (5 bases). The CDR3 contains 15 residues. Trimming pared 3 bases from V and 0 bases from J, leaving 11 bases between. This CDR3 is CASSLIGALNTEAFF. The DNA of the CDR3 is TGTGCCAGCAGTTTGATAGGGGCCCTGAACACTGAAGCTTTCTTT.

This chain joins TRBV7-6 and TRBJ2-7, with TRBD2 matching 8 bases. With V trimmed by 5 bases and J by 4 bases, 13 bases remained unmatched. Looked up from germline, CDR1 is SGHVS and CDR2 is FNYEAQ. This CDR3 is 16 amino acids long. The CDR3 sequence is CASSQGAQREMYEQYF. The CDR3 DNA is TGTGCCAGCAGCCAGGGAGCCCAGCGGGAGATGTACGAGCAGTACTTC.

The chain joins TRBV12-3 or TRBV12-4 to TRBJ2-3; 7 bases match TRBD2. The CDR3 totals 15 residues. Trimming took 6 bases from V and 3 from J; bases not matched to a gene: 9. As DNA, the CDR3 is TGTGCCAGCAGCTCCCGGGGGGTTGGAACAGATACGCAGTATTTT. It translates to CASSSRGVGTDTQYF.

Only a few counts were recorded for this clonotype. The chain joins TRBV12-3 or TRBV12-4 to TRBJ1-1; D not resolved. This CDR3 comprises 13 residues. With 3 bases removed from V and 1 base from J, the gap between germline ends came to 6 bases. The DNA for the CDR3 is TGTGCCAGCAGTTTGGTTTGGAACACTGAAGCTTTCTTT. It encodes CASSLVWNTEAFF.

V gene TRBV7-9 combines with J gene TRBJ1-1, with D hard to call. The CDR3 consists of 11 residues. The germline V gene has CDR1 SEHNR and CDR2 FQNEAQ (reference sequence). Trimming took 1 base from V and 14 from J, leaving 11 bases between them. The CDR3 DNA reads as TGTGCCAGCAGCTTAGGTGCCACTTTCTTCTTT. Amino acid sequence: CASSLGATFFF.

V and J are TRBV7-2 and TRBJ2-1; a possible D gene is TRBD1 (6 bases). Trimming cost V 4 bases and J 7 bases, with 11 bases left between them. Germline assignment: CDR1 SGHTA and CDR2 FQGNSA. The CDR3 length is 13 residues. The CDR3 coding sequence is TGTGCCAGCAGCTCCATGGGACATAATGAGCAGTTCTTC. It translates to CASSSMGHNEQFF.

This clonotype was observed a handful of times. The chain links TRBV24-1 to TRBJ1-1; tentative D call: TRBD1 (5 bases). CDR3 length: 12 amino acids. Germline CDR1 is KGHDR and CDR2 is SFDVKD. The V gene lost 3 bases and the J gene lost 4 bases, with 5 bases spanning the gap. The CDR3, as DNA: TGTGCCACCAGTGATGGGGGCACTGAAGCTTTCTTT. It translates to CATSDGGTEAFF.

This clonotype has only a few counts. The chain couples TRBV5-1 to TRBJ1-6; D not certain. CDR1 SGHRS and CDR2 YFSETQ come from the germline V gene. V was clipped by 7 bases and J by 8 bases, with 19 bases between them. This CDR3 contains 15 residues. The CDR3 spells CASADLPSLDSPLHF. As DNA, the CDR3 is TGCGCCAGCGCGGATCTACCGTCGCTGGATTCACCCCTCCACTTT.

The V gene is TRBV6-2 or TRBV6-3, the J gene TRBJ2-1; D is possibly TRBD1 (6 bases). V was pared by 5 bases and J by 4 bases, with 15 bases between. This CDR3 comprises 15 residues. The germline V gene has CDR1 MNHEY and CDR2 SVGEGT. This CDR3 reads CASSKQGMEYNEQFF. The CDR3 DNA sequence: TGTGCCAGCAGTAAGCAGGGGATGGAGTACAATGAGCAGTTCTTC.

The V and J genes are TRBV7-9 and TRBJ2-7; D call uncertain. V lost 3 bases and J 4 bases, leaving 19 bases between the germline ends. Per the germline V gene, CDR1 is SEHNR and CDR2 is FQNEAQ (reference sequence). There are 16 residues in the CDR3. Here the CDR3 reads CASSFISPGGLYEQYF. CDR3 DNA: TGTGCCAGCAGCTTTATATCCCCCGGCGGCCTTTACGAGCAGTACTTC.

This clonotype was detected a few times. The chain carries TRBV7-8 and TRBJ1-6; D not resolved. CDR1 is SGHVS and CDR2 is FQNEAQ in the germline V gene. V lost 1 base and J lost 0, with 4 bases in between. CDR3 length: 15 residues. CDR3 nucleotide sequence: TGTGCCAGCAGCTTAGGGGTCTCCTATAATTCACCCCTCCACTTT. The encoded protein is CASSLGVSYNSPLHF.

This clonotype was recorded once. This chain connects TRBV10-3 to TRBJ1-3; tentative D call: TRBD1 (5 bases). Trimming took off 6 bases at V and 0 bases at J, with 15 bases between the two ends. Germline V gene sequence: CDR1 ENHRY, CDR2 SYGVKD. The CDR3 loop spans 16 amino acids. CDR3 amino acids: CAISDLGRHSGNTIYF. The CDR3, as DNA: TGTGCCATCAGCGATTTGGGACGGCACTCTGGAAACACCATATATTTT.

V and J are TRBV19 and TRBJ2-2, with TRBD2 as a possible D gene (5 bases). The germline V and J ends were trimmed by 6 bases and 6 bases, with 11 bases remaining between them. This CDR3 is built from 13 residues. Germline V gene lookup returns CDR1 LNHDA and CDR2 SQIVND (reference sequence). Here the CDR3 reads CASRYLAAGELFF. The CDR3 bases are TGTGCCAGTAGGTACCTAGCCGCCGGGGAGCTGTTTTTT.

In its sample, this clonotype was seen a few times. V is TRBV5-1 and J is TRBJ1-5; 7 nucleotides match TRBD1. Trimming cost V 4 bases and J 0 bases; bases outside gene matches: 7. Germline loops: CDR1 SGHRS, CDR2 YFSETQ. The CDR3 extends over 16 amino acids. The CDR3 loop reads CASSPGTAYSNQPQHF. The CDR3 DNA sequence: TGCGCCAGCAGCCCCGGGACAGCCTATAGCAATCAGCCCCAGCATTTT.

This chain links TRBV7-2 with TRBJ2-7; D remains ambiguous. This CDR3 has 12 amino acids. Germline-derived CDR1 and CDR2 are SGHTA and FQGNSA. Trimming took 2 bases from V and 3 from J, leaving 5 bases between them. CDR3 sequence reads: CASSLMSYEQYF. CDR3 DNA: TGTGCCAGCAGCTTAATGAGCTACGAGCAGTACTTC.

This rearrangement joins TRBV20-1 to TRBJ2-7; 7 bases map to TRBD2. V lost 2 bases to trimming and J lost 0 bases; unmatched junction nucleotides: 4. Germline values: CDR1 DFQATT, CDR2 SNEGSKA (reference sequence). The CDR3 extends over 14 amino acids. The CDR3 nucleotides are TGCAGTGCTAGACCCGGGGGGAGCTCCTACGAGCAGTACTTC. This translates into CSARPGGSSYEQYF.

A single count supports this clonotype. The chain is built from TRBV5-4 and TRBJ1-2; D perhaps matches TRBD1 (6 bases). V shed 4 bases and J shed 4 bases, with 17 bases lying between them. The germline V gene encodes CDR1 SGHNT and CDR2 YYREEE (reference sequence). This CDR3 region has 15 residues. CDR3 protein: CASSQRRGGTYGYTF. In DNA form, the CDR3 reads TGTGCCAGCAGCCAGCGGAGGGGGGGGACCTATGGCTACACCTTC.

This clonotype was seen only a few times. This chain connects TRBV7-2 to TRBJ2-1, with TRBD1 identical over 9 bases. The ends lost 3 bases at V and 4 bases at J; junction bases unmatched: 4. Germline values: CDR1 SGHTA, CDR2 FQGNSA. The CDR3 sequence is 15 residues long. The CDR3 coding sequence is TGTGCCAGCAGCTTCGACAGGGGGGAATACAATGAGCAGTTCTTC. It yields the protein CASSFDRGEYNEQFF.

The rearrangement uses TRBV7-4 and TRBJ2-1; 8 positions agree with TRBD2. J gave up 2 bases and V 0 bases, and 12 bases lay outside the gene matches. The CDR3 is made up of 19 amino acids. Germline CDR1 SGHVT, CDR2 SQSDAQ. This CDR3 reads CASSLAGGWLAGPYNEQFF. CDR3 coding DNA: TGTGCCAGCAGCTTAGCCGGAGGTTGGCTAGCGGGTCCCTACAATGAGCAGTTCTTC.

This clonotype was recorded only once. The rearrangement joins TRBV12-3 or TRBV12-4 to TRBJ2-7; D might be TRBD2 (5 bases). The CDR3 spans 14 residues. V lost 5 bases, J lost 0 bases, and 11 bases lay in between. For the CDR3, the DNA is TGTGCCAGCAGTCCGCGGGCGGACTCCTACGAGCAGTACTTC. It encodes CASSPRADSYEQYF.

The chain uses TRBV7-6 and TRBJ1-5; unclear D gene. Germline CDR1 SGHVS, CDR2 FNYEAQ. The CDR3 consists of 16 residues. The germline V and J ends were trimmed by 1 base and 4 bases, with 14 bases remaining between them. The CDR3 DNA sequence: TGTGCCAGCAGCTTAGGCCCGGGATACGGAAATCAGCCCCAGCATTTT. Translating gives CASSLGPGYGNQPQHF.